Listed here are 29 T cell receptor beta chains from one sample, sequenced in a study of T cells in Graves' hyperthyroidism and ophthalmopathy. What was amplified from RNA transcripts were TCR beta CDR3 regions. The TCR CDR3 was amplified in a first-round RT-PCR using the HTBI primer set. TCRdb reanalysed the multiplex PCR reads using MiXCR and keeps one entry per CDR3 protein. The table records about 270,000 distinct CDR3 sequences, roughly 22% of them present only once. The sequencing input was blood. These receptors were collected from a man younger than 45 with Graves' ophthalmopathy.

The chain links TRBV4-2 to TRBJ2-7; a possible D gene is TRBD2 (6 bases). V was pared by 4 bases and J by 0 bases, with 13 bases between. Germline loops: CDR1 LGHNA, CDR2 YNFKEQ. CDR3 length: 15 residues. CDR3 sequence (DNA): TGTGCCAGCAGCCGGGACTCCTTCCCCTCCTACGAGCAGTACTTC. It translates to CASSRDSFPSYEQYF.

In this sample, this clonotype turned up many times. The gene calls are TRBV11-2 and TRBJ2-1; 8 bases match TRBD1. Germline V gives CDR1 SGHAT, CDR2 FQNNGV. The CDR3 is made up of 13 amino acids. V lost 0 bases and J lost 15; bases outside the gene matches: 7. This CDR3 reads CASSLDGRTGPFF. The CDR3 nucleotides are TGTGCCAGCAGCTTAGATGGAAGGACAGGGCCGTTCTTC.

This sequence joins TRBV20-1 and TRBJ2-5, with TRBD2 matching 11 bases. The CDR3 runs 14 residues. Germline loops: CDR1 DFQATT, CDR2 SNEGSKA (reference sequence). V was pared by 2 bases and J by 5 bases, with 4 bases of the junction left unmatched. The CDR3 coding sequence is TGCAGTGCTAGACCACTAGCGGGAGTTGAGACCCAGTACTTC. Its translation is CSARPLAGVETQYF.

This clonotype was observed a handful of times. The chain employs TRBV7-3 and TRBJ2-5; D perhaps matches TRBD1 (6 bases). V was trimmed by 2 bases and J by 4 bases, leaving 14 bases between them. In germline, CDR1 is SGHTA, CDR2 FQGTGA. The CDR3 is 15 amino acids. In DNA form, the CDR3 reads TGTGCCAGCAGCTTAGGCGGAATAGGGGGAGAGACCCAGTACTTC. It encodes CASSLGGIGGETQYF.

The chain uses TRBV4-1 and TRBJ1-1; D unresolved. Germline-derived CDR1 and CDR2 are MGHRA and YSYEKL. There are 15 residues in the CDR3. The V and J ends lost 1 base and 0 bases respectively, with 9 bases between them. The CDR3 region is CASSQVGHLNTEAFF. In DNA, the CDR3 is TGCGCCAGCAGCCAAGTCGGTCACCTGAACACTGAAGCTTTCTTT.

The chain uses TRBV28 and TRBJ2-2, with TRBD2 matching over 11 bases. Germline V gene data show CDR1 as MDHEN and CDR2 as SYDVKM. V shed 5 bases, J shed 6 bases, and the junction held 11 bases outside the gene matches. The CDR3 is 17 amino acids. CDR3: CASSLKLAGEGPGELFF. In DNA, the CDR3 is TGTGCCAGCAGTCTGAAACTAGCGGGAGAAGGACCCGGGGAGCTGTTTTTT. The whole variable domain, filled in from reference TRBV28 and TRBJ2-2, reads DVKVTQSSRYLVKRTGEKVFLECVQDMDHENMFWYRQDPGLGLRLIYFSYDVKMKEKGDIPEGYSVSREKKERFSLILESASTNQTSMYLCASSLKLAGEGPGELFFGEGSRLTVL.

CDR3 protein: CAGGRGRSSNQPQHF. The CDR3 nucleotides read TGTGCCGGCGGGCGGGGGAGGTCGAGCAATCAGCCCCAGCATTTT. The chain has TRBV30 and TRBJ1-5, with D maybe TRBD1 (5 bases). The V gene lost 8 bases and the J gene lost 1 base, with 18 bases spanning the gap. Germline V gene sequence: CDR1 GTSNPN, CDR2 SVGIG (reference sequence). This CDR3 has 15 amino acids.

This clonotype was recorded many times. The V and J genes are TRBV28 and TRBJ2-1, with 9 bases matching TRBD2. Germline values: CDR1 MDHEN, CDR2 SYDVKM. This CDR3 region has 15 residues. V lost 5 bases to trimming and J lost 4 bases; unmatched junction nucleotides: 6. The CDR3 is CASSDAGGLYNEQFF. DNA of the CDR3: TGTGCCAGCAGTGATGCGGGAGGGCTGTACAATGAGCAGTTCTTC. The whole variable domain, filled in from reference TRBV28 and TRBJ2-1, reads DVKVTQSSRYLVKRTGEKVFLECVQDMDHENMFWYRQDPGLGLRLIYFSYDVKMKEKGDIPEGYSVSREKKERFSLILESASTNQTSMYLCASSDAGGLYNEQFFGPGTRLTVL.

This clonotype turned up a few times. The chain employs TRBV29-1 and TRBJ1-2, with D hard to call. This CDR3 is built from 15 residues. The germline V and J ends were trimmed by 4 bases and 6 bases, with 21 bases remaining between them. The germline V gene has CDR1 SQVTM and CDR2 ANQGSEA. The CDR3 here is CSVGFGTGEGDGYTF. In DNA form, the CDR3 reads TGCAGCGTTGGCTTCGGTACCGGCGAAGGCGATGGCTACACCTTC.

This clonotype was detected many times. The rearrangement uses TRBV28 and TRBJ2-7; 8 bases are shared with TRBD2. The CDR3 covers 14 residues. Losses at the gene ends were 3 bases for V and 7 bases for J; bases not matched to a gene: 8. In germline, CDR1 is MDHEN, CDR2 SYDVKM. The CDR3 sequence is CASSFTAGVGEQYF. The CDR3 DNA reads TGTGCCAGCAGTTTTACAGCGGGAGTAGGGGAGCAGTACTTC. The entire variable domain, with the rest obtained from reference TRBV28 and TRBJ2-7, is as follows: DVKVTQSSRYLVKRTGEKVFLECVQDMDHENMFWYRQDPGLGLRLIYFSYDVKMKEKGDIPEGYSVSREKKERFSLILESASTNQTSMYLCASSFTAGVGEQYFGPGTRLTVT.

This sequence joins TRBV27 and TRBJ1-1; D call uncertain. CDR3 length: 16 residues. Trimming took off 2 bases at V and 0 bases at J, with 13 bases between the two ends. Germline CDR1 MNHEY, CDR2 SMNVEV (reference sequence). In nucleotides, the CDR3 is TGTGCCAGCAGTTTAAAAGGATTCTTCATGAACACTGAAGCTTTCTTT. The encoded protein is CASSLKGFFMNTEAFF.

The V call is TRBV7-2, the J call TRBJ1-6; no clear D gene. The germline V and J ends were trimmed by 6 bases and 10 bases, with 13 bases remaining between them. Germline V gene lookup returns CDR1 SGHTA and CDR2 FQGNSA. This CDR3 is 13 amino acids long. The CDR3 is CASRRMLASPLHF. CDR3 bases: TGTGCCAGCAGGAGGATGCTGGCCTCACCCCTCCACTTT.

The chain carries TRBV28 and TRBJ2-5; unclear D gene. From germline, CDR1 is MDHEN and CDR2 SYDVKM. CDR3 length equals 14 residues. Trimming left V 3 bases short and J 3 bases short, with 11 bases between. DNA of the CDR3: TGTGCCAGCAGTTTCAGGACCAAGAAAGAGACCCAGTACTTC. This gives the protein CASSFRTKKETQYF. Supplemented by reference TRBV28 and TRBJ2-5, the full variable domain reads DVKVTQSSRYLVKRTGEKVFLECVQDMDHENMFWYRQDPGLGLRLIYFSYDVKMKEKGDIPEGYSVSREKKERFSLILESASTNQTSMYLCASSFRTKKETQYFGPGTRLLVL.

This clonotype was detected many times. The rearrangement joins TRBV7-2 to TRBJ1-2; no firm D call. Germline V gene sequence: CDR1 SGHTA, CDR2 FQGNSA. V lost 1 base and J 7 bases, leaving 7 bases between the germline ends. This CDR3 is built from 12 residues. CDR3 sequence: CASSLDAAGYTF. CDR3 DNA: TGTGCCAGCAGCTTAGATGCCGCTGGCTACACCTTC. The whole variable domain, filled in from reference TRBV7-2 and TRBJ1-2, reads GAGVSQSPSNKVTEKGKDVELRCDPISGHTALYWYRQSLGQGLEFLIYFQGNSAPDKSGLPSDRFSAERTGGSVSTLTIQRTQQEDSAVYLCASSLDAAGYTFGSGTRLTVV.

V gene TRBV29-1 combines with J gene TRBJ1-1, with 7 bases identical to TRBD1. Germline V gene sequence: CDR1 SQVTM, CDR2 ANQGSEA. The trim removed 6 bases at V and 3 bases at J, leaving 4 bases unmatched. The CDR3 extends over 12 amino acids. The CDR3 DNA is TGCAGCGTCGCTCAGGGGGACACTGAAGCTTTCTTT. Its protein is CSVAQGDTEAFF.

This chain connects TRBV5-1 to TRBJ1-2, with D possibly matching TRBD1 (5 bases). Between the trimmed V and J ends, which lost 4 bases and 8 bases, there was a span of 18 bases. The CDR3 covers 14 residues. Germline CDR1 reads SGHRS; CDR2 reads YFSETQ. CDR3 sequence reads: CASSLSRDVQGYTF. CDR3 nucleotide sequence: TGCGCCAGCAGCCTCTCCCGGGACGTCCAAGGCTACACCTTC.

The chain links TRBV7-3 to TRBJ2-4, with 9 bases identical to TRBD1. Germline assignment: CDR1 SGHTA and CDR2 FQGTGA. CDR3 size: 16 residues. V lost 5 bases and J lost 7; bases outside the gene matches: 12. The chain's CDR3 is CASSPPQGAGLNIQYF. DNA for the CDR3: TGTGCCAGCAGCCCACCACAGGGGGCAGGCCTGAACATTCAGTACTTC.

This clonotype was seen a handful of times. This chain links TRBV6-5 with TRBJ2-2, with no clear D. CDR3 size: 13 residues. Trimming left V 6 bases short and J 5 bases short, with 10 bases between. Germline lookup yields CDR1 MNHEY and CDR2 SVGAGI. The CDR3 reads CASRPRITGELFF. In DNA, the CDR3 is TGTGCCAGCAGGCCTCGAATAACCGGGGAGCTGTTTTTT.

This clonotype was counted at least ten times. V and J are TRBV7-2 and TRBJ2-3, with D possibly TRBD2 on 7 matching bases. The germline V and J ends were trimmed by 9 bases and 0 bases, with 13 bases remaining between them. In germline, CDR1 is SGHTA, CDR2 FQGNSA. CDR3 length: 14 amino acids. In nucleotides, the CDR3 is TGTGCCAGTATCAAGGGGGGGAGCACAGATACGCAGTATTTT. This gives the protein CASIKGGSTDTQYF.

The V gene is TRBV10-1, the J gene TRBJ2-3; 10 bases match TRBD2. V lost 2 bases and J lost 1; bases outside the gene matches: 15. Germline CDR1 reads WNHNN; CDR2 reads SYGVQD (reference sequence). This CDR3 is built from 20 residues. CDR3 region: CASSESASGSSGGGTDTQYF. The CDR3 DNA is TGCGCCAGCAGTGAGAGTGCTAGCGGGAGCTCTGGGGGTGGCACAGATACGCAGTATTTT.

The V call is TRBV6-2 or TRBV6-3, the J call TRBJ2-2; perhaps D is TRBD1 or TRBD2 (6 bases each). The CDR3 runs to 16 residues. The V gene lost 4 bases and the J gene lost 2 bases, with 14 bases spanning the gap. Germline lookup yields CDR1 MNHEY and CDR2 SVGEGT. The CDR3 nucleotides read TGTGCCAGCAGTTTAGGGGGGCGCATTAACACCGGGGAGCTGTTTTTT. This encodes CASSLGGRINTGELFF.

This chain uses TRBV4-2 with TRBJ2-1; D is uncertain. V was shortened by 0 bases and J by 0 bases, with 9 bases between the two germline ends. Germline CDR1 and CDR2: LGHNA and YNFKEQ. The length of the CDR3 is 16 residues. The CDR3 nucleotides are TGTGCCAGCAGCCAAGATTCAGCGTTCTCCTACAATGAGCAGTTCTTC. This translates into CASSQDSAFSYNEQFF.

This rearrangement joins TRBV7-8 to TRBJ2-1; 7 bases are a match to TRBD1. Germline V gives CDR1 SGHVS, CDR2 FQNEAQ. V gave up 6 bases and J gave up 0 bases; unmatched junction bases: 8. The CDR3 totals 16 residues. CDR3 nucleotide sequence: TGTGCCAGCAGTCTTAACCCAGGGGGCTCCTACAATGAGCAGTTCTTC. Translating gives CASSLNPGGSYNEQFF.

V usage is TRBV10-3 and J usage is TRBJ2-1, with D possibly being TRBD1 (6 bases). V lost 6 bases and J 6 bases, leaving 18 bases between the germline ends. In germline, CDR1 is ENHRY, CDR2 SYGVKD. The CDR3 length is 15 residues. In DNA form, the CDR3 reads TGTGCCATCAGGGAAGCCGGGACACAACTCAATGAGCAGTTCTTC. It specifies CAIREAGTQLNEQFF.

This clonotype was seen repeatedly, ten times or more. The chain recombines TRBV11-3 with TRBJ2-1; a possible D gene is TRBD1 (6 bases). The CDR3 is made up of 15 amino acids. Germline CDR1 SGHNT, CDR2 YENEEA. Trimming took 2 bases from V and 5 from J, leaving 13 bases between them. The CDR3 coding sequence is TGTGCCAGCAGCTTAAGGTGGGGGCCAAACAATGAGCAGTTCTTC. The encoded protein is CASSLRWGPNNEQFF.

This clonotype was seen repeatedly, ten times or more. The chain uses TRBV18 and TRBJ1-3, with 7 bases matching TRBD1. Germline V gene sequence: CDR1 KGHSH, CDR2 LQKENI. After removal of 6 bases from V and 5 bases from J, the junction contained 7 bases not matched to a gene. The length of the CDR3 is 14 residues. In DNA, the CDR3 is TGTGCCAGCTCGCCGAGACAGGGCCGAAACACCATATATTTT. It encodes CASSPRQGRNTIYF.

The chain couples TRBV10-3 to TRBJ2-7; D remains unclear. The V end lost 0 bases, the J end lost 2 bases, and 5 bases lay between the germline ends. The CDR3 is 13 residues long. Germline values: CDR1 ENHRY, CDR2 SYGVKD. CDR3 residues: CAISESSTYEQYF. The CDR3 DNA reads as TGTGCCATCAGTGAGTCAAGTACCTACGAGCAGTACTTC.

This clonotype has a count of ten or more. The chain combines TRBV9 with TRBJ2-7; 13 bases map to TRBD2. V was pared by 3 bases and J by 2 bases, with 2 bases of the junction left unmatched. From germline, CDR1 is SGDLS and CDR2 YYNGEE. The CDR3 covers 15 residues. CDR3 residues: CASSGGLAGAYEQYF. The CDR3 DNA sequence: TGTGCCAGCAGCGGAGGACTAGCGGGAGCCTACGAGCAGTACTTC.

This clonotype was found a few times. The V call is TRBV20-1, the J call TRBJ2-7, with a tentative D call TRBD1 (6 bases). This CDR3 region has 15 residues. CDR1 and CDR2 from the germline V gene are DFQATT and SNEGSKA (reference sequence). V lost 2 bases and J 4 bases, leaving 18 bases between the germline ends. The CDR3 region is CSARQGSGATYEQYF. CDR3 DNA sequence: TGCAGTGCTAGACAGGGGAGTGGGGCAACGTACGAGCAGTACTTC.